These T cell receptor beta chains were read from a single sample in a study of CD8+ T cells in alopecia areata. This table comes from immunoSEQ multiplex PCR, and its TCRdb copy is limited to in-frame clones, with some not included. The sample holds about 190,000 clones, 50% to 60% seen once. The input for sequencing was CD4+ T cells sorted from blood, taken at week 0. These receptor sequences come from a human donor with alopecia areata. Both conserved end residues are part of each CDR3.

v_call cdr3_aa
TRBV29-1 CSVDLRGLETQYF
TRBV5-1 CASSLAWTSGEQETQYF
TRBV30 CAGGTSADTQYF
TRBV7-9 CASSLFGGGETQYF
TRBV30 CAWSAGPNQPQHF
TRBV29-1 CSVAPMGPFNEQFF
TRBV5-6 CASSDRSDQETQYF
TRBV9 CASSVGQQEAFF
TRBV5-1 CASSHLAGAPPDTQYF
TRBV9 CASSVMGASRETQYF
TRBV30 CAWSSTGGPGSPLHF
TRBV2 CASSARTAYTGELFF
TRBV30 CALHPRQGAGNTEAFF
TRBV2 CASSVEHRAYQPQHF
TRBV6-5 CASRAHGTDRQPQHF
TRBV11-2 CASSLGSPSYEQYF
TRBV7-3 CASSFYPNYGYTF
TRBV7-8 CASSLVWGRETQYF
TRBV25-1 CASSARDRLAGGSDTQYF
TRBV6-5 CASSYSTPRTSYEQYF
TRBV27 CASSQRGRDGEKLFF
TRBV4-2 CASSQDSTGVNTEAFF
TRBV11-1 CASSRRVVPDNKDTQYF
TRBV2 CASSEANSPRLF
TRBV7-2 CASSLAGGNYGYTF
TRBV30 CAWSGRGTYNEQFF
TRBV29-1 CSVDIGTGGLSNYGYTF
TRBV7-2 CASSSQRGGAAHEQYF
TRBV2 CASRIELPGSPLHF
TRBV2 CASRRIEGAEKLFF
TRBV10-3 CAISARDGGYTF
TRBV5-1 CASSVGQGTQPQHF
TRBV19 CASSLRADRYGYTF
TRBV28 CASSFSTGANVLTF
TRBV7-9 CATHPEPQETQYF
TRBV9 CASSPQGAADTQYF
TRBV6-5 CASSYLSGITYNEQFF
TRBV5-6 CASSSQRNSPLHF
TRBV18 CASSPRTGLNEQFF
TRBV23-1 CASSQRLVQETQYF
TRBV30 CAWAVRSIDTGELFF
TRBV30 CAWNPDRLPYEQYF
TRBV19 CASSQRAGELFF
TRBV7-2 CASSFPTGGTPYEQYF
TRBV6-1 CASTIGGGLSETQYF
TRBV5-4 CASSFADRGYDNGYTF
TRBV30 CAWSLLSNEQYF
TRBV15 CATSRGVLGMGYNSPLHF
TRBV5-4 CASSLDGTGGREQYF
TRBV2 CASSETGRPNYGYTF
TRBV2 CASGPLQNTEAFF
TRBV7-9 CASSLAGADTQYF
TRBV29-1 CSVGVSGGAGTQYF
TRBV9 CASSVGQPGTYEQYF
TRBV27 CASSLNRLYEQYF